This T cell receptor (beta chain) stems from a study of cytomegalovirus exposure and HLA in healthy donors. Amplification used 60 Vbeta primers and 13 Jbeta primers. Here immunoSEQ multiplex PCR was the method, and the copy in TCRdb shows in-frame clones only, minus some. The repertoire holds over 70,000 clones, with around 70% as singletons. Germline V CDR1 and CDR2: SGHTA, FQGNSA. With V trimmed by 5 bases and J by 4 bases, 6 bases remained unmatched. The CDR3 has 14 residues. This clone appeared once. Material: PBMCs. This clonotype originated in a man aged 35-49 years in good health and CMV-seropositive. The chain is built from TRBV7-2 and TRBJ1-1; 8 nucleotides match TRBD1. This CDR3 reads CASSTPGGITEAFF. The CDR3 nucleotides read TGTGCCAGCAGCACCCCAGGGGGCATCACTGAAGCTTTCTTT.